This passage covers 6 T cell receptor beta chains from one sample sequenced in a study of cytomegalovirus exposure and HLA in healthy donors. The PCR had 60 Vbeta and 13 Jbeta primers. TCRdb keeps only in-frame clones here, not all; method: immunoSEQ multiplex PCR. The repertoire has hundreds of thousands of clones, 70% to 85% of them found once; the top ten carry roughly 2.6%. Sequenced input: PBMCs. These receptors all come from a woman in her sixties or seventies in good health and CMV-seropositive.

The chain uses TRBV7-2 and TRBJ2-6, with D possibly TRBD2 on 5 matching bases. Germline V gene sequence: CDR1 SGHTA, CDR2 FQGNSA. Trimming took off 6 bases at V and 2 bases at J, with 11 bases between the two ends. This CDR3 contains 15 residues. CDR3 amino acids: CASRAPGTGANVLTF. CDR3 nucleotide sequence: TGTGCCAGCAGAGCCCCGGGAACTGGGGCCAACGTCCTGACTTTC.

The chain uses TRBV6-1 and TRBJ1-5; unclear D gene. Between the trimmed V and J ends, which lost 3 bases and 4 bases, there was a span of 4 bases. The CDR3 has 12 amino acids. Germline values: CDR1 MNHNS, CDR2 SASEGT. The CDR3, as DNA: TGTGCCAGCAGTGACAGTAATCAGCCCCAGCATTTT. Translated, it gives CASSDSNQPQHF.

V gene TRBV7-9 combines with J gene TRBJ2-3; tentatively, D is TRBD1 (6 bases). V lost 4 bases to trimming and J lost 2 bases, with 13 bases between them. Germline loops: CDR1 SEHNR, CDR2 FQNEAQ (reference sequence). CDR3 length: 15 residues. The chain's CDR3 is CASSSPGHLTDTQYF. The CDR3, as DNA: TGTGCCAGCAGCTCCCCGGGACACCTCACAGATACGCAGTATTTT.

This chain joins TRBV19 and TRBJ2-7; 8 bases are a match to TRBD2. V was clipped by 7 bases and J by 0 bases; unmatched bases: 5. This CDR3 region has 14 residues. Germline CDR1 and CDR2: LNHDA and SQIVND (reference sequence). This CDR3 reads CASTPTSGSYEQYF. In nucleotides, the CDR3 is TGTGCCAGTACCCCCACTAGCGGCTCCTACGAGCAGTACTTC.

The chain couples TRBV6-1 to TRBJ2-1; unclear D gene. Germline V gene sequence: CDR1 MNHNS, CDR2 SASEGT. The CDR3 covers 15 residues. V was cut by 4 bases and J by 3 bases, with 13 bases left in between. CDR3 sequence reads: CASSAWAADYNEQFF. The CDR3 nucleotides are TGTGCCAGCAGTGCCTGGGCAGCCGACTACAATGAGCAGTTCTTC.

CDR3 region: CASSFTGTHYGYTF. CDR3 in DNA: TGTGCCAGCAGCTTTACCGGGACACATTATGGCTACACCTTC. The chain couples TRBV9 to TRBJ1-2; possibly TRBD1 for D (6 bases). V lost 4 bases to trimming and J lost 5 bases, with 15 bases between them. The germline V gene has CDR1 SGDLS and CDR2 YYNGEE. This CDR3 region has 14 residues.